Below are 24 T cell receptor beta chains sequenced from a single sample in a study of identical twins. TCRdb reanalysed the 5' RACE reads using MiXCR and keeps one entry per CDR3 protein. Here the sample spans 500,000 to 700,000 distinct CDR3 sequences, roughly 6.6% being singletons. This same sample was also part of a study on yellow fever vaccine responses in identical twins.

The sequencing sample was made of PBMCs. The receptors were sampled from a woman aged 18-30 years in good health.

V gene TRBV12-3 or TRBV12-4 combines with J gene TRBJ2-1, with 10 bases aligning to TRBD1. V lost 6 bases and J lost 9; bases outside the gene matches: 11. The CDR3 runs 15 residues. In DNA, the CDR3 is TGTGCCAGCAGCCCTATTCGGGACAGGGGTGCTGAGCAGTTCTTC. Encoded protein: CASSPIRDRGAEQFF.

This sequence joins TRBV10-3 and TRBJ1-5; unclear D gene. CDR1 ENHRY and CDR2 SYGVKD come from the germline V gene. The length of the CDR3 is 15 residues. Between the trimmed V and J ends, which lost 0 bases and 0 bases, there was a span of 6 bases. Written as DNA, the CDR3 is TGTGCCATCAGTGAGTCATCGTATAGCAATCAGCCCCAGCATTTT. Translating it yields CAISESSYSNQPQHF.

There are many counts of this clonotype. The genes are TRBV4-1 and TRBJ1-1; 7 bases align to TRBD1. The length of the CDR3 is 16 residues. CDR1 and CDR2 from the germline V gene are MGHRA and YSYEKL. J was trimmed by 2 bases and V by 1 base; bases with no gene match: 7. The CDR3 DNA reads as TGCGCCAGCAGCCAAGCGGTCGACAGGGAAAACACTGAAGCTTTCTTT. This sequence encodes CASSQAVDRENTEAFF.

V is TRBV28 and J is TRBJ2-5; D not certain. Germline CDR1 and CDR2: MDHEN and SYDVKM. Between the trimmed V and J ends, which lost 7 bases and 2 bases, there was a span of 8 bases. This CDR3 has 12 residues. CDR3 region: CASKVAQETQYF. The CDR3 region has the DNA TGTGCCAGCAAAGTAGCACAAGAGACCCAGTACTTC.

This clonotype was recorded a few times. The chain carries TRBV20-1 and TRBJ1-5, with a possible D match to TRBD1 (5 bases). The V end was cut by 1 base, the J end by 2 bases, with 12 bases between. CDR1 and CDR2 (germline): DFQATT, SNEGSKA (reference sequence). CDR3 length: 15 amino acids. The CDR3 loop is CSARAGQGGNQPQHF. The DNA for the CDR3 is TGCAGTGCTAGAGCAGGACAAGGGGGCAATCAGCCCCAGCATTTT.

Many counts were recorded for this clonotype. The chain recombines TRBV12-3 or TRBV12-4 with TRBJ2-7, with 10 positions matching TRBD2. V gave up 6 bases and J gave up 5 bases; unmatched junction bases: 10. This CDR3 region has 15 residues. The CDR3: CASSPPAGGPHEQYF. Here the CDR3 DNA reads TGTGCCAGCAGCCCCCCAGCGGGAGGGCCGCACGAGCAGTACTTC.

This clonotype appeared a few times. The chain employs TRBV18 and TRBJ1-4; D perhaps matches TRBD1 (5 bases). The CDR3 sequence is 16 residues long. Trimming took off 3 bases at V and 5 bases at J, with 16 bases between the two ends. The germline gives CDR1 KGHSH, CDR2 LQKENI. The CDR3 sequence is CASSPTTSRGNEKLFF. The CDR3 region has the DNA TGTGCCAGCTCACCGACAACCTCGCGGGGGAATGAAAAACTGTTTTTT.

This chain links TRBV12-3 or TRBV12-4 with TRBJ2-1; 7 bases line up with TRBD2. V lost 6 bases to trimming and J lost 1 base; unmatched junction nucleotides: 9. The CDR3 is made up of 16 amino acids. CDR3 coding DNA: TGTGCCAGCAGGGGTCCGGGACTAATTTCCTACAATGAGCAGTTCTTC. Protein product: CASRGPGLISYNEQFF.

This clonotype was seen only a few times. The chain employs TRBV6-5 and TRBJ1-2; unclear D gene. The V and J ends lost 6 bases and 1 base respectively, with 6 bases between them. The CDR3 runs to 12 residues. CDR1 and CDR2 from the germline V gene are MNHEY and SVGAGI. As DNA, the CDR3 is TGTGCCAGCAGGTCATTTAACTATGGCTACACCTTC. Its protein is CASRSFNYGYTF.

The table lists this clonotype with a few counts. The chain is built from TRBV2 and TRBJ2-1, with D tentatively TRBD2 (5 bases). CDR1 and CDR2 (germline): SNHLY, FYNNEI. Trimming left V 6 bases short and J 5 bases short, with 14 bases between. This CDR3 is built from 14 residues. For the CDR3, the DNA is TGTGCCAGCAGCCGACCGGGAAGAAACAATGAGCAGTTCTTC. It specifies CASSRPGRNNEQFF.

This clonotype showed up many times. The chain has TRBV27 and TRBJ2-3; no definite D call. V was clipped by 4 bases and J by 1 base, with 9 bases between them. This CDR3 region has 14 residues. Germline V gene data show CDR1 as MNHEY and CDR2 as SMNVEV (reference sequence). Here the CDR3 reads CASSSYGGTDTQYF. As DNA, the CDR3 is TGTGCCAGCAGTTCTTATGGGGGCACAGATACGCAGTATTTT.

The chain has TRBV25-1 and TRBJ1-2; D call uncertain. Trimming left V 8 bases short and J 8 bases short, with 12 bases between. Germline CDR1 and CDR2: MGHDK and SYGVNS. This CDR3 comprises 11 residues. For the CDR3, the DNA is TGTGCCAGCCGGGAAGGGATGGGCTACACCTTC. It codes for CASREGMGYTF.

This clonotype was detected a few times. The rearrangement links TRBV9 to TRBJ2-7; possible D gene TRBD2, 5 bases. Germline values: CDR1 SGDLS, CDR2 YYNGEE. This CDR3 has 15 amino acids. V was clipped by 0 bases and J by 6 bases, with 16 bases between them. The CDR3 sequence is CASSVEPSPVVEQYF. The DNA for the CDR3 is TGTGCCAGCAGCGTAGAACCTAGCCCGGTCGTCGAGCAGTACTTC.

This clonotype was seen at least ten times. The chain is built from TRBV12-3 or TRBV12-4 and TRBJ1-2; no firm D call. The CDR3 consists of 12 residues. Trimming left V 3 bases short and J 8 bases short, with 10 bases between. This CDR3 is CASSFRYLGYTF. Written as DNA, the CDR3 is TGTGCCAGCAGTTTTAGGTACCTCGGCTACACCTTC.

CDR3 in amino acids: CASSPRGRGANYGYTF. Here the CDR3 DNA reads TGTGCCAGCAGTCCCCGGGGTCGGGGCGCTAACTATGGCTACACCTTC. V gene TRBV28 combines with J gene TRBJ1-2; perhaps TRBD1 as D (5 bases). Germline V gives CDR1 MDHEN, CDR2 SYDVKM. Between the trimmed V and J ends, which lost 5 bases and 0 bases, there was a span of 16 bases. The CDR3 contains 16 residues.

V gene TRBV10-3 combines with J gene TRBJ2-6; 12 bases map to TRBD1. Germline V CDR1 and CDR2: ENHRY, SYGVKD. The CDR3 totals 19 residues. The trim removed 0 bases at V and 4 bases at J, leaving 7 bases unmatched. CDR3 sequence: CAISESGGQGARGANVLTF. CDR3 DNA: TGTGCCATCAGTGAGTCTGGGGGACAGGGGGCGCGAGGGGCCAACGTCCTGACTTTC.

This clonotype was counted a few times. The V call is TRBV6-1, the J call TRBJ2-6; TRBD1 might be the D (5 bases). The germline gives CDR1 MNHNS, CDR2 SASEGT. Deletions cut 7 bases from V and 0 bases from J, with 7 bases between. The CDR3 has 14 residues. CDR3: CASMQGSGANVLTF. The DNA of the CDR3 is TGTGCCAGCATGCAGGGCTCTGGGGCCAACGTCCTGACTTTC.

This clonotype was counted a few times. This sequence joins TRBV3-1 and TRBJ2-2; 9 bases are shared with TRBD2. The germline V gene has CDR1 LGHDT and CDR2 YNNKEL (reference sequence). This CDR3 region has 17 residues. Germline trimming cut 0 bases from V and 4 bases from J; bases unmatched to any gene: 6. CDR3 in amino acids: CASSQDRAGGITGELFF. As DNA, the CDR3 is TGTGCCAGCAGCCAAGACAGGGCGGGGGGGATCACCGGGGAGCTGTTTTTT.

This clonotype occurred many times. This chain uses TRBV5-1 with TRBJ2-1; 9 bases map to TRBD2. V trimming: 4 bases; J trimming: 2 bases; junction bases outside the gene matches: 7. This CDR3 comprises 16 residues. Germline V gene lookup returns CDR1 SGHRS and CDR2 YFSETQ. In DNA, the CDR3 is TGCGCCAGCAGCCGCCAGCGGGGGGCCCCCTACAATGAGCAGTTCTTC. Protein product: CASSRQRGAPYNEQFF. Based on the CDR3 plus reference TRBV5-1 and TRBJ2-1, the full variable domain is KAGVTQTPRYLIKTRGQQVTLSCSPISGHRSVSWYQQTPGQGLQFLFEYFSETQRNKGNFPGRFSGRQFSNSRSEMNVSTLELGDSALYLCASSRQRGAPYNEQFFGPGTRLTVL.

Remarks on this clonotype: A junction end diverges from the germline sequence, so it may reflect a read error. This chain links TRBV6-5 with TRBJ2-5; D unresolved. The CDR3 covers 16 residues. Per germline, CDR1 MNHEY and CDR2 SVGAGI. The CDR3 nucleotides read TGTGCCAGCAGCTACTTGGGTACCCCCGCGCAAGAGACCCAGTACTTC. This codes for CASSYLGTPAQETQYF.

The genes are TRBV4-1 and TRBJ2-1; 10 bases align to TRBD2. Germline V gene lookup returns CDR1 MGHRA and CDR2 YSYEKL. V dropped 4 bases and J dropped 0; count of bases not matched to a gene: 6. The CDR3 consists of 17 residues. The CDR3 DNA sequence: TGCGCCAGCAGCCCGGACTCTAGCGGGGGCTCCTACAATGAGCAGTTCTTC. Its translation is CASSPDSSGGSYNEQFF.

This clonotype appeared a few times. V is TRBV12-3 or TRBV12-4 and J is TRBJ2-3, with TRBD2 matching over 9 bases. V lost 5 bases to trimming and J lost 6 bases; unmatched junction nucleotides: 9. This CDR3 spans 15 amino acids. The CDR3 reads CASSPVSGRADTQYF. The CDR3 DNA follows: TGTGCCAGCAGTCCCGTTAGCGGGAGAGCGGATACGCAGTATTTT.

This clonotype was observed many times. V and J are TRBV29-1 and TRBJ2-3; TRBD2 might be the D (5 bases). V was shortened by 7 bases and J by 0 bases, with 17 bases between the two germline ends. Germline assignment: CDR1 SQVTM and CDR2 ANQGSEA. The CDR3 consists of 15 residues. The CDR3 protein is CSASTGSGSTDTQYF. The CDR3 DNA is TGCAGCGCCTCCACCGGGTCGGGGAGCACAGATACGCAGTATTTT.

This clonotype occurred a few times. The chain couples TRBV12-3 or TRBV12-4 to TRBJ1-1, with TRBD1 as a possible D gene (5 bases). The CDR3 has 15 amino acids. Deletions cut 0 bases from V and 4 bases from J, with 12 bases between. CDR3 residues: CASSLAEGRLTEAFF. The CDR3 nucleotides are TGTGCCAGCAGTTTAGCCGAGGGGCGGCTCACTGAAGCTTTCTTT.